This TCR beta chain was retrieved from a study of T cell responses to AZD1222 COVID-19 vaccine (dated by TCRdb to about 2021). Concerning the study at large: AZD1222 recipients whose second dose came at about 4 weeks and those whose second dose came at about 12 weeks were combined into one group, since spike-specific TCR depth and breadth did not differ between the two schedules. TCR sequencing was performed for over 230 trial participants, of whom some 200 were given two doses of AZD1222 and about 25 were given two doses of MenACWY control vaccine. Trial participants were enrolled by age into 18-55, 56-69 and 70-plus year subgroups, with around 150, 28 and 57 TCR-sequenced participants respectively. Broad study findings and their caveats: Because no day 14 peak-response samples were available, the repertoires could be characterized only after the peak T cell response. Nearly half of unique spike-specific TCRs reportedly recognized epitopes outside regions mutated in the B.1.351 and B.1.1.7 variants. In the small 56-69-year group, the increase in depth fell short of significance, most likely because of low power. Only five to seven AZD1222 recipients were SARS-CoV-2 seropositive at baseline, limiting conclusions about previously exposed vaccinees. Most participants were white British and females outnumbered males, and the authors suggested that clonal diversity may have been underestimated. After two AZD1222 doses, spike-specific TCR breadth and depth were significantly higher than at day 0 and than in MenACWY recipients. The vaccine-associated CD4 TCRs covered the entire spike protein, and the dominant responses fell in regions 160-218 and 743-854.

The CDR3 has 16 amino acids, counting the end cysteine and phenylalanine. Only the CDR3 region is kept as DNA, spanning 48 bases read in frame from base 1. According to the germline V gene, CDR1 reads SGHTA and CDR2 reads FQGTGA. V is cut back by 3 bases and J by 1 base, with 5 bases in the junction unmatched. What the time point label conveys for this sample: baseline before first vaccination. Vaccinee samples were obtained from the UK trials COV001 and COV002, which included a single-blind randomized controlled phase 2/3 trial of AZD1222 (ChAdOx1 nCoV-19) in healthy adults. Trial participant PBMC samples were collected at day 0 and day 28 after the second dose for TCRbeta chain sequencing. The CDR3 regions of human TCRbeta chains were subjected to immunosequencing. On the study's bioinformatics: TCRs in the repertoires were compared against a reference library of SARS-CoV-2-specific TCRs that had been generated with the MIRA antigen-specificity platform. Breadth meant the fraction of unique TCRs that were SARS-CoV-2-associated, whereas depth meant the fraction of total T cells that were SARS-CoV-2-associated. Using the MIRA data, each spike-specific TCR was mapped to the spike region that the TCR reacts to and placed in a CD4 or CD8 class. Log10-transformed breadth and depth values were compared by one-way ANOVA with Sidak's multiple comparisons tests. Not all clones reach the TCRdb copy of this immuneACCESS table, which keeps in-frame sequences only. Checked studies attribute under half of the gap to unresolved V genes and leave the rest unexplained. V and J calls and clone size are as listed in that table; D and trimming were resolved from the DNA. This sample gives 95,000 to 110,000 clones in total; about 87% of them show up just once. The ten largest clones take up more than 8% of the sample.

Regarding this clone: It has no known antigen specificity. Within one base of it there is no much larger clone, and no base qualities were kept.

The sequence was collected from an adult in good health. The sequence joins TRBV7-3 to TRBJ2-7, with 11 bases aligning to TRBD2. This specimen consisted of peripheral blood, obtained on day 0 of AZD1222 vaccination. The CDR3 reads CASSLSWTSGSYEQYF. The DNA sequence follows: TGTGCCAGCAGCTTGTCCTGGACTAGCGGGTCCTACGAGCAGTACTTC.